The 30 T cell receptor beta chains reported below all come from one sample, sequenced in a study of T-cell reconstitution after alpha-beta-depleted transplantation in children. A TCRbeta library incorporating unique molecular identifiers was prepared. A single record per CDR3 protein comes from TCRdb applying MiXCR to the PCR reads. Of around 250,000 distinct CDR3 sequences listed, 8.2% were seen once; the top ten hold nearly 6.5%. The sequencing used PBMCs, mostly from graft donor cells, collected 180 days after TCRalphabeta/CD19-depleted stem cell transplant. Receptors originate from a male patient between 5 and 17 years old who had a stem cell transplant for acute lymphoblastic leukemia, so the T cells may come from the graft donor.

The table lists this clonotype with many counts. This chain joins TRBV18 and TRBJ1-1, with unresolved D. The V gene lost 5 bases and the J gene lost 11 bases, with 18 bases spanning the gap. This CDR3 region has 13 residues. The germline CDR1 and CDR2 sequences are KGHSH and LQKENI. CDR3 nucleotide sequence: TGTGCCAGCTCATTCTTGCAGAAAGGGTTGGCTTTCTTT. Its translation: CASSFLQKGLAFF.

This clonotype was found many times. The chain employs TRBV29-1 and TRBJ1-2; tentative D call: TRBD1 (5 bases). Germline lookup yields CDR1 SQVTM and CDR2 ANQGSEA. This CDR3 has 13 amino acids. V lost 1 base and J 4 bases, leaving 10 bases between the germline ends. DNA for the CDR3: TGCAGCGTTGAAGGGACATCCTTCTATGGCTACACCTTC. As protein: CSVEGTSFYGYTF.

There are many counts of this clonotype. V gene TRBV20-1 combines with J gene TRBJ2-6; no reliable D call. The V gene's germline CDR1 is DFQATT and CDR2 SNEGSKA (reference sequence). The CDR3 is 14 amino acids. The V end was cut by 1 base, the J end by 0 bases, with 4 bases between. This CDR3 reads CSARGYSGANVLTF. The CDR3 DNA is TGCAGTGCTAGAGGCTACTCTGGGGCCAACGTCCTGACTTTC.

This clonotype was seen ten or more times. V and J are TRBV7-2 and TRBJ2-7; 9 positions agree with TRBD2. Germline CDR1 SGHTA, CDR2 FQGNSA. V gave up 1 base and J gave up 4 bases; unmatched junction bases: 8. There are 16 residues in the CDR3. DNA for the CDR3: TGTGCCAGCAGCTTAGGCCTGCGGGGGGGCCTATACGAGCAGTACTTC. This translates into CASSLGLRGGLYEQYF.

This clonotype came up many times. This rearrangement joins TRBV5-1 to TRBJ2-1; D tentatively reads TRBD1 or TRBD2 (5 bases each). V was cut by 3 bases and J by 10 bases, with 14 bases left in between. CDR1 and CDR2 from the germline V gene are SGHRS and YFSETQ. The CDR3 sequence is 13 residues long. CDR3 coding DNA: TGCGCCAGCAGCTCCGGGACCCCCGTCGAGCAGTTCTTC. It translates to CASSSGTPVEQFF.

This clonotype was detected ten times or more. V is TRBV5-1 and J is TRBJ1-1; D call uncertain. Germline lookup yields CDR1 SGHRS and CDR2 YFSETQ. The CDR3 spans 14 residues. The V end lost 4 bases, the J end lost 0 bases, and 10 bases lay between the germline ends. For the CDR3, the DNA is TGCGCCAGCAGCGTCGGCAGCATGAACACTGAAGCTTTCTTT. Protein sequence: CASSVGSMNTEAFF.

This clonotype was observed at least ten times. The chain recombines TRBV6-2 or TRBV6-3 with TRBJ2-1; the D is unclear. Germline V gene lookup returns CDR1 MNHEY and CDR2 SVGEGT. The CDR3 loop spans 11 amino acids. Trimming removed 5 bases from V and 10 bases from J, with 9 bases in between. The CDR3 bases are TGTGCCAGCAGTAATTCAAAGGAGCAGTTCTTC. Protein sequence: CASSNSKEQFF.

At least ten counts were recorded for this clonotype. This chain connects TRBV6-2 or TRBV6-3 to TRBJ2-4; D could derive from TRBD1 or TRBD2 (5 bases each). Trimming shortened V by 2 bases and J by 0 bases, and 17 bases separated the two germline ends. CDR1 is MNHEY, CDR2 SVGEGT, per germline. The CDR3 consists of 18 residues. The CDR3 DNA is TGTGCCAGCAGTTACGCCCAGGGAGCCTACCTAGCCAAAAACATTCAGTACTTC. Translated, it gives CASSYAQGAYLAKNIQYF.

This clonotype was picked up many times. The CDR3 nucleotides read TGCAGTGCTAGCCCGCGGGACTCCTACAATGAGCAGTTCTTC. This encodes CSASPRDSYNEQFF. This chain links TRBV20-1 with TRBJ2-1; D is perhaps TRBD2 (6 bases). CDR1 is DFQATT, CDR2 SNEGSKA, per germline (reference sequence). V was trimmed by 3 bases and J by 0 bases, leaving 9 bases between them. The CDR3 contains 14 residues.

This clonotype was seen at least ten times. The rearrangement uses TRBV4-3 and TRBJ2-2; D is unresolved. V lost 0 bases and J 2 bases, leaving 7 bases between the germline ends. The V gene's germline CDR1 is LGHNA and CDR2 YSLEER. The CDR3 length is 15 residues. The CDR3 sequence: CASSQDAFNTGELFF. In DNA form, the CDR3 reads TGCGCCAGCAGCCAAGACGCCTTTAACACCGGGGAGCTGTTTTTT.

This clonotype was counted many times. The chain joins TRBV24-1 to TRBJ1-5; 7 bases align to TRBD1. CDR3 length: 13 residues. The germline V gene encodes CDR1 KGHDR and CDR2 SFDVKD. Trimming at V came to 7 bases and at J to 2 bases, leaving 1 base not matched to a gene. The CDR3 protein is CATSQGGNQPQHF. Here the CDR3 DNA reads TGTGCCACCAGCCAGGGGGGCAATCAGCCCCAGCATTTT.

This clonotype was counted many times. The CDR3 DNA is TGTGCCAGCAGTTTTGGTCTGACAGATACGCAGTATTTT. It encodes CASSFGLTDTQYF. V and J are TRBV6-6 and TRBJ2-3; no definite D call. With 4 bases removed from V and 3 bases from J, the gap between germline ends came to 8 bases. This CDR3 spans 13 amino acids. Per germline, CDR1 MNHNY and CDR2 SVGAGI (reference sequence).

This clonotype was counted at least ten times. The rearrangement links TRBV7-9 to TRBJ2-2; D unclear. Germline values: CDR1 SEHNR, CDR2 FQNEAQ (reference sequence). CDR3 length: 13 amino acids. Trimming took off 6 bases at V and 6 bases at J, with 11 bases between the two ends. The CDR3 region is CASRLRISGELFF. CDR3 bases: TGTGCCAGCAGGCTTAGGATTTCCGGGGAGCTGTTTTTT.

This clonotype was counted ten times or more. This chain links TRBV20-1 with TRBJ2-7; D unresolved. This CDR3 is 11 amino acids long. CDR1 is DFQATT, CDR2 SNEGSKA, per germline (reference sequence). The ends were cut back, 5 bases at V and 4 bases at J, with 9 bases in the middle. The CDR3 DNA follows: TGCAGTGCTCAGCGCGCATACGAGCAGTACTTC. Its protein product is CSAQRAYEQYF.

This clonotype occurred many times. This chain joins TRBV7-2 and TRBJ2-1; no clear D gene. V gave up 5 bases and J gave up 1 base, with 12 bases separating them. CDR1 and CDR2 (germline): SGHTA, FQGNSA. The CDR3 sequence is 15 residues long. Here the CDR3 DNA reads TGTGCCAGCAGCCGTACGGACCTATCCTACAATGAGCAGTTCTTC. Its translation is CASSRTDLSYNEQFF.

Worth noting for this clonotype: One base away lies a much larger clone, so this may be a sequencing read error. CDR3 sequence (DNA): TGTGCCAGCAGTATACGGGGGGTCTACGCCACCGGGGAGCTGTTTTTT. This codes for CASSIRGVYATGELFF. This rearrangement joins TRBV27 to TRBJ2-2, with 7 positions matching TRBD2. V shed 5 bases, J shed 4 bases, and the junction held 10 bases outside the gene matches. The CDR3 has 16 amino acids. Germline CDR1 MNHEY, CDR2 SMNVEV (reference sequence).

There are many counts of this clonotype. This sequence joins TRBV7-2 and TRBJ1-1; D is undetermined. CDR3 length: 16 residues. V was cut by 2 bases and J by 4 bases, with 17 bases left in between. Germline V lookup: CDR1 SGHTA, CDR2 FQGNSA. Here the CDR3 DNA reads TGTGCCAGCAGCTTAAGTCACGGGGAGTGGGGCACTGAAGCTTTCTTT. It encodes CASSLSHGEWGTEAFF. The full variable domain, with the rest looked up from reference TRBV7-2 and TRBJ1-1, is GAGVSQSPSNKVTEKGKDVELRCDPISGHTALYWYRQSLGQGLEFLIYFQGNSAPDKSGLPSDRFSAERTGGSVSTLTIQRTQQEDSAVYLCASSLSHGEWGTEAFFGQGTRLTVV.

This clonotype has a count of ten or more. The V call is TRBV20-1, the J call TRBJ2-1, with 9 bases aligning to TRBD2. This CDR3 spans 19 amino acids. Germline values: CDR1 DFQATT, CDR2 SNEGSKA (reference sequence). The V and J ends lost 0 bases and 3 bases, in that order; junction bases with no gene match: 15. The CDR3 region is CSARDHSVVAGEFYNEQFF. CDR3 DNA sequence: TGCAGTGCTAGAGATCACTCTGTGGTAGCGGGGGAATTCTACAATGAGCAGTTCTTC.

This clonotype came up many times. The J gene is TRBJ2-2, the V gene TRBV9, with D perhaps matching TRBD1 (7 bases). The CDR3 has 17 amino acids. Trimming removed 2 bases from V and 6 bases from J, with 20 bases in between. Looked up from germline, CDR1 is SGDLS and CDR2 is YYNGEE. The CDR3: CASSVYGGGGRAGELFF. As DNA, the CDR3 is TGTGCCAGCAGCGTGTACGGCGGAGGGGGCCGGGCCGGGGAGCTGTTTTTT. The full variable domain, its missing parts supplied by reference TRBV9 and TRBJ2-2, is DSGVTQTPKHLITATGQRVTLRCSPRSGDLSVYWYQQSLDQGLQFLIQYYNGEERAKGNILERFSAQQFPDLHSELNLSSLELGDSALYFCASSVYGGGGRAGELFFGEGSRLTVL.

This clonotype has a count of ten or more. V and J are TRBV27 and TRBJ2-7, with 9 bases that match TRBD2. Per germline, CDR1 MNHEY and CDR2 SMNVEV (reference sequence). With V trimmed by 3 bases and J by 4 bases, 4 bases remained unmatched. The CDR3 is 14 residues long. CDR3 DNA: TGTGCCAGCAGTTTTGGCGGGAGGGGGTACGAGCAGTACTTC. This translates into CASSFGGRGYEQYF.

At least ten counts were recorded for this clonotype. J is TRBJ2-7 and V is TRBV6-6; perhaps D is TRBD1 or TRBD2 (5 bases each). In germline, CDR1 is MNHNY, CDR2 SVGAGI (reference sequence). CDR3 length: 13 amino acids. Trimming shortened V by 2 bases and J by 3 bases, and 8 bases separated the two germline ends. CDR3 protein: CASSYVGDYEQYF. CDR3 nucleotide sequence: TGTGCCAGCAGTTACGTGGGGGACTACGAGCAGTACTTC.

Remarks on this clonotype: Being one base from a much bigger clone, this may be a read error. The CDR3 DNA follows: TGTGCCAGGGGGCGGAGGTCGGACAATCAGCCCCAGCATTTT. Translated: CARGRRSDNQPQHF. V is TRBV6-2 or TRBV6-3 and J is TRBJ1-5; possibly TRBD1 for D (5 bases). The V end was cut by 9 bases, the J end by 3 bases, with 15 bases between. The germline gives CDR1 MNHEY, CDR2 SVGEGT. CDR3 size: 14 residues.

This clonotype was counted ten times or more. The chain employs TRBV28 and TRBJ1-5; TRBD1 matches 7 bases. This CDR3 is 14 amino acids long. CDR1 and CDR2 (germline): MDHEN, SYDVKM. The junction had 5 bases not matched to a gene; V was cut back by 2 bases and J by 7 bases. This CDR3 reads CASSLRGTVQPQHF. The CDR3 DNA reads TGTGCCAGCAGTTTAAGAGGGACAGTGCAGCCCCAGCATTTT. The full variable domain, completed using reference TRBV28 and TRBJ1-5, is DVKVTQSSRYLVKRTGEKVFLECVQDMDHENMFWYRQDPGLGLRLIYFSYDVKMKEKGDIPEGYSVSREKKERFSLILESASTNQTSMYLCASSLRGTVQPQHFGDGTRLSIL.

At least ten counts were recorded for this clonotype. CDR3 sequence: CATSDPGNYEQYF. CDR3 nucleotides: TGTGCCACCAGTGATCCGGGCAACTACGAGCAGTACTTC. This chain links TRBV24-1 with TRBJ2-7, with D unclear. Germline loops: CDR1 KGHDR, CDR2 SFDVKD. This CDR3 spans 13 amino acids. V lost 3 bases, J lost 3 bases, and 8 bases lay in between.

In its sample, this clonotype was seen many times. V gene TRBV3-1 combines with J gene TRBJ1-4; D is possibly TRBD1 (5 bases). V dropped 1 base and J dropped 5 bases, with 14 bases sitting between them. CDR3 size: 16 residues. The germline gives CDR1 LGHDT, CDR2 YNNKEL (reference sequence). CDR3 loop: CASSQGLPGLNEKLFF. CDR3 DNA sequence: TGTGCCAGCAGCCAAGGCCTCCCGGGACTCAATGAAAAACTGTTTTTT.

This clonotype was recorded at least ten times. The chain couples TRBV7-8 to TRBJ2-1; the match to TRBD1 covers 8 bases. Unmatched junction bases numbered 10, after V lost 5 bases and J lost 4 bases. The CDR3 runs 16 residues. Germline V CDR1 and CDR2: SGHVS, FQNEAQ. The CDR3 region is CASSPSTGTGYNEQFF. CDR3 nucleotides: TGTGCCAGCAGCCCCTCGACCGGGACAGGTTACAATGAGCAGTTCTTC.

This clonotype was counted ten times or more. The chain recombines TRBV12-3 or TRBV12-4 with TRBJ1-1; possible D gene TRBD1, 6 bases. Trimming pared 5 bases from V and 6 bases from J, leaving 28 bases between. The CDR3 length is 18 residues. In DNA form, the CDR3 reads TGTGCCAGCAGTCTCTACCTAGGTGGGGGGGCCGAGGTCGCTGAAGCTTTCTTT. It codes for CASSLYLGGGAEVAEAFF.

The table lists this clonotype with many counts. The rearrangement uses TRBV7-9 and TRBJ2-7, with 7 bases fitting TRBD1. CDR1 is SEHNR, CDR2 FQNEAQ, per germline (reference sequence). This CDR3 comprises 14 residues. The V segment lost 4 bases and the J segment 1 base; nucleotides outside the gene matches: 4. The CDR3 sequence is CASSSWDRSYEQYF. Written as DNA, the CDR3 is TGTGCCAGCAGCTCCTGGGACAGATCCTACGAGCAGTACTTC.

This clonotype has at least ten counts. DNA for the CDR3: TGTGCCAGCAGCTTGGGCACCCAGGGGGGTCGCAATCAGCCCCAGCATTTT. Translated, it gives CASSLGTQGGRNQPQHF. The chain employs TRBV5-5 and TRBJ1-5; 7 bases map to TRBD1. The germline gives CDR1 SGHKS, CDR2 YYEKEE (reference sequence). The V and J ends lost 0 bases and 2 bases, in that order; junction bases with no gene match: 8. The CDR3 totals 17 residues.

V is TRBV6-1 and J is TRBJ1-2, with D possibly being TRBD1 (6 bases). The CDR3 length is 11 residues. Germline CDR1 and CDR2: MNHNS and SASEGT. Trimming cost V 8 bases and J 4 bases, with 8 bases left between them. The CDR3 nucleotides are TGTGCCAGCCAGGACAGCTATGGCTACACCTTC. Translation: CASQDSYGYTF.